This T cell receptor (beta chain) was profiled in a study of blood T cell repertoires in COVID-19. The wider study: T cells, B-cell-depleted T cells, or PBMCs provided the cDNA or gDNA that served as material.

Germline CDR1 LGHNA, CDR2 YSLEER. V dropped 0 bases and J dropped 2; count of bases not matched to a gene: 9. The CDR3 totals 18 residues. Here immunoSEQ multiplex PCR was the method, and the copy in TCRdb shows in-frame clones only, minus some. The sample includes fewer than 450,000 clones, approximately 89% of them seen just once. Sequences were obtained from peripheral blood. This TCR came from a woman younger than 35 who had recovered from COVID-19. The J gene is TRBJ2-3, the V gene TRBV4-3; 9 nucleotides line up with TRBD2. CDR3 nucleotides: TGCGCCAGCAGCCAAGATTACCCGACTAGCGGTTACACAGATACGCAGTATTTT. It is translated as CASSQDYPTSGYTDTQYF.